One sample yielded the 9 T cell receptor beta chains listed below, sequenced in a study of T cell changes during pregnancy in multiple sclerosis. Profiling relied on immunoSEQ multiplex PCR, and the TCRdb table lists in-frame clones only, not all of them. The table has approximately 97,000 clones, 91% seen once. The material was peripheral blood, obtained after pregnancy. The receptors here all came from a female donor in good health, enrolled as a control in a pregnancy study.

The V gene is TRBV2, the J gene TRBJ2-1; unclear D gene. Germline values: CDR1 SNHLY, CDR2 FYNNEI. The CDR3 has 12 amino acids. V lost 4 bases to trimming and J lost 8 bases, with 9 bases between them. CDR3 coding DNA: TGTGCCAGCAGTGGAGGAAGTCATGAGCAGTTCTTC. Its translation is CASSGGSHEQFF.

This rearrangement joins TRBV7-2 to TRBJ1-4, with a possible D match to TRBD1 (5 bases). Trimming cost V 0 bases and J 3 bases, with 11 bases left between them. The CDR3 totals 16 residues. The germline V gene encodes CDR1 SGHTA and CDR2 FQGNSA. The chain's CDR3 is CASSLAAGLANEKLFF. In DNA, the CDR3 is TGTGCCAGCAGCTTAGCAGCGGGGCTGGCTAATGAAAAACTGTTTTTT.

The chain joins TRBV28 to TRBJ2-5; TRBD2 aligns across 8 bases. Germline trimming cut 8 bases from V and 5 bases from J; bases unmatched to any gene: 7. This CDR3 is built from 13 residues. Per the germline V gene, CDR1 is MDHEN and CDR2 is SYDVKM. The DNA for the CDR3 is TGTGCCAGCCGTAGCGGGGTAAGGGAGACCCAGTACTTC. This sequence encodes CASRSGVRETQYF.

Within the sample, this clone is medium-sized (0.01 to 0.1%). The chain has TRBV7-3 and TRBJ1-1; 10 bases agree with TRBD1. The CDR3 length is 15 residues. Looked up from germline, CDR1 is SGHTA and CDR2 is FQGTGA. V shed 3 bases and J 5 bases; nucleotides not matched to a gene: 6. The CDR3 here is CASSFTTGGLTEAFF. Here the CDR3 DNA reads TGTGCCAGCAGCTTCACGACAGGGGGCCTTACTGAAGCTTTCTTT.

The CDR3 DNA sequence: TGTGCCAGTAGGGGTCTCGACTTTAATTCACCCCTCCACTTT. This translates into CASRGLDFNSPLHF. The chain employs TRBV19 and TRBJ1-6; D is uncertain. Germline CDR1 reads LNHDA; CDR2 reads SQIVND (reference sequence). V lost 6 bases, J lost 6 bases, and 12 bases lay in between. This CDR3 spans 14 amino acids.

The genes are TRBV6-1 and TRBJ1-2, with a possible D match to TRBD1 (6 bases). CDR3 length: 16 amino acids. Germline CDR1 and CDR2: MNHNS and SASEGT. The germline V and J ends were trimmed by 2 bases and 3 bases, with 16 bases remaining between them. This CDR3 reads CASSENPTGSDYGYTF. The CDR3 DNA reads as TGTGCCAGCAGTGAAAATCCTACAGGGTCAGACTATGGCTACACCTTC.

The chain joins TRBV7-2 to TRBJ2-7; D not certain. Trimming removed 7 bases at V and 0 bases at J, with 10 bases between. Germline CDR1 and CDR2: SGHTA and FQGNSA. The CDR3 consists of 13 residues. The CDR3 loop reads CASTRGGSYEQYF. The CDR3 nucleotides are TGTGCCAGCACGAGAGGTGGCTCCTACGAGCAGTACTTC.

The CDR3 is CASFPGGGEQYF. CDR3 sequence (DNA): TGTGCCAGCTTCCCGGGAGGGGGCGAGCAGTACTTC. V and J are TRBV6-1 and TRBJ2-7; 8 bases fit TRBD2. V lost 8 bases and J lost 6; bases outside the gene matches: 6. The CDR3 runs to 12 residues. Germline CDR1 MNHNS, CDR2 SASEGT.

The chain is built from TRBV13 and TRBJ2-3; TRBD2 might be the D (7 bases). Germline V lookup: CDR1 PRHDT, CDR2 FYEKMQ (reference sequence). V lost 9 bases and J lost 2, with 18 bases in between. The CDR3 is 15 residues long. The CDR3 DNA sequence: TGTGCCAGTTCCCTGGGGGGGCTTGTCACAGATACGCAGTATTTT. It is translated as CASSLGGLVTDTQYF.